This TCR beta chain was retrieved from a study of cytotoxic CD8 clonotypes in ibrutinib-treated CLL. Overall study context: Partial responders about 25, complete 2; roughly 12 progressed and around 15 stayed in remission by median around 68 months. Findings of the study overall: Rare overall, public clonotypes shrank or held steady under therapy. Pretreatment clonality was elevated relative to age-matched healthy donors and paralleled circulating CD8+ T-cell counts. Sustained-remission and progressing patients diverged in sampling times.

Germline loops: CDR1 SGHDT, CDR2 YYEEEE. This CDR3 is built from 15 residues. The V end lost 4 bases, the J end lost 0 bases, and 10 bases lay between the germline ends. The table lists this clone with a few counts. Its antigen is still unknown. TCRdb's copy holds only in-frame clones and misses some; the assay was immunoSEQ multiplex PCR. The sample has about 45,000 clones, approximately 69% seen once; the top ten hold roughly 13%. The V and J genes are TRBV5-6 and TRBJ1-4; D is unresolved. Sequencing used PBMCs, obtained after 12 months of ibrutinib treatment. The clonotype originates from a human donor with chronic lymphocytic leukemia. The CDR3 reads CASSAWTPTNEKLFF. In nucleotides, the CDR3 is TGTGCCAGCAGCGCTTGGACCCCAACTAATGAAAAACTGTTTTTT.